This T cell receptor beta chain was sequenced for a study of shared clonotypes between healthy human individuals. Study-level background: Three CD4 naive, three CD4 memory, two CD8 naive and one CD8 memory plate were used per donor.

Germline V gives CDR1 MNHNY, CDR2 SVGAGI (reference sequence). The CDR3 contains 12 residues. V was clipped by 6 bases and J by 4 bases, with 9 bases between them. Study findings and constraints: Memory subsets had estimated richness that was generally smaller than that of naive subsets. Clonotypes not shared had lower generation probabilities than those common to all four donors.

In regard to this clone: Its specificity is unknown.

TCRdb's table, derived via immunoSEQ multiplex PCR, lists solely in-frame clones and lacks some. The sample yields about 2.4 million clones, around 90% seen once. The V call is TRBV6-6, the J call TRBJ1-2; D not resolved. The clonotype was recovered from a man in his late teens or twenties in good health. The sequenced sample was naive CD4+ T cells sorted from blood. Described subset: CD45RA+ positively selected. The CDR3 spells CASSPGSYGYTF. The DNA of the CDR3 is TGTGCCAGCAGCCCCGGGTCCTATGGCTACACCTTC.